A single sample gave rise to the 4 T cell receptor beta chains below, sequenced in a study of blood T cell repertoires in COVID-19. Produced via immunoSEQ multiplex PCR; TCRdb's table is partial and in-frame only. The repertoire holds 150,000 to 200,000 clones, with roughly 87% as singletons. Input material: peripheral blood. These TCRs come from a woman between 45 and 60 years old with acute or convalescent COVID-19.

J is TRBJ2-5 and V is TRBV2; D perhaps matches TRBD1 (6 bases). Germline-derived CDR1 and CDR2 are SNHLY and FYNNEI. V was clipped by 5 bases and J by 4 bases, with 14 bases between them. There are 14 residues in the CDR3. The CDR3 region has the DNA TGTGCCAGCAGTAAACAGGGTGGAGGAGAGACCCAGTACTTC. Encoded protein: CASSKQGGGETQYF.

This clone occurred once. The chain has TRBV11-3 and TRBJ2-5; D might be TRBD2 (6 bases). V lost 0 bases, J lost 13 bases, and 12 bases lay in between. The CDR3 is 12 amino acids. Germline values: CDR1 SGHNT, CDR2 YENEEA. The CDR3 here is CASSLDLGGVYF. In DNA, the CDR3 is TGTGCCAGCAGCTTAGATCTTGGCGGGGTGTACTTC.

As DNA, the CDR3 is TGTGCCAGCAGTTACCGACAGGGAGGAAAACTGTTTTTT. This gives the protein CASSYRQGGKLFF. V and J are TRBV6-2 or TRBV6-3 and TRBJ1-4; 7 bases align to TRBD1. The CDR3 extends over 13 amino acids. The V and J ends lost 2 bases and 10 bases, in that order; junction bases with no gene match: 4. Germline loops: CDR1 MNHEY, CDR2 SVGEGT.

The rearrangement uses TRBV4-3 and TRBJ1-2; D is undetermined. The CDR3 extends over 12 amino acids. Trimming took off 0 bases at V and 7 bases at J, with 6 bases between the two ends. Germline CDR1 and CDR2: LGHNA and YSLEER. As DNA, the CDR3 is TGCGCCAGCAGCCAAGATCGGGGTGGCTACACCTTC. It encodes CASSQDRGGYTF.